Below, 20 T cell receptor beta chains from the same sample are listed, as sequenced in a study of cytomegalovirus exposure and HLA in healthy donors listed by TCRdb under 2017. Library generation was performed with the immunoSEQ multiplex PCR assay. The multiplex PCR relied on a mix of 60 forward primers for TCR Vbeta segments and 13 reverse primers for TCR Jbeta segments. The clones in this table, taken by TCRdb from immuneACCESS, are in-frame only. Not every clone is retained; where verified, under half of the shortfall comes from an unresolved V gene, and the cause of the rest is unknown. This sample gives roughly 130,000 clones in total; around three quarters of them show up just once. The ten largest account for more than 0.85% of the sample. The sequenced sample was PBMCs. The receptor set was obtained from a young man in good health and CMV-seronegative.

The chain carries TRBV30 and TRBJ1-1; D is unclear. This CDR3 comprises 12 residues. Germline CDR1 is GTSNPN and CDR2 is SVGIG (reference sequence). V was pared by 4 bases and J by 1 base, with 7 bases between. The CDR3 coding sequence is TGTGCCTGGATGCGGGGGAACACTGAAGCTTTCTTT. This gives the protein CAWMRGNTEAFF.

As concerns this clone: The same CDR3 can be traced to other DNA sequences in this sample. The chain has TRBV4-2 and TRBJ1-1; D remains ambiguous. This CDR3 is built from 14 residues. V lost 0 bases, J lost 1 base, and 6 bases lay in between. The germline V gene has CDR1 LGHNA and CDR2 YNFKEQ. The CDR3 reads CASSQDRGNTEAFF. The CDR3, as DNA: TGTGCCAGCAGCCAAGATCGGGGGAACACTGAAGCTTTCTTT.

This clone was detected only a few times. This chain connects TRBV6-1 to TRBJ1-4, with 7 nucleotides matching TRBD1. The CDR3 runs to 14 residues. Germline CDR1 MNHNS, CDR2 SASEGT. V gave up 7 bases and J gave up 12 bases; unmatched junction bases: 14. The CDR3 nucleotides are TGTGCCAGCAAGCCGGGACAGAGTTATGGTGAACTGTTTTTT. Its protein is CASKPGQSYGELFF.

The chain uses TRBV7-6 and TRBJ1-5, with TRBD1 as a possible D gene (5 bases). The CDR3 is made up of 14 amino acids. Trimming took 5 bases from V and 4 from J, leaving 12 bases between them. Germline lookup yields CDR1 SGHVS and CDR2 FNYEAQ. The CDR3 coding sequence is TGTGCCAGCAGCCCCGGGGGGAATAATCAGCCCCAGCATTTT. It is translated as CASSPGGNNQPQHF.

In this sample, this clone turned up a few times. The chain has TRBV6-1 and TRBJ1-3, with 8 positions matching TRBD1. Per germline, CDR1 MNHNS and CDR2 SASEGT. The CDR3 is 13 amino acids. J lost 4 bases, V lost 4 bases, and 0 bases had no gene match. The DNA for the CDR3 is TGTGCCAGCAGTGGGGACAGGGGAAACACCATATATTTT. This gives the protein CASSGDRGNTIYF.

The J gene is TRBJ1-2, the V gene TRBV6-1; maybe TRBD1 (6 bases). Trimming shortened V by 6 bases and J by 0 bases, and 14 bases separated the two germline ends. Germline loops: CDR1 MNHNS, CDR2 SASEGT. The CDR3 totals 15 residues. CDR3 nucleotides: TGTGCCAGCAGACAGGGTCGTCAAGCTAACTATGGCTACACCTTC. Amino acid sequence: CASRQGRQANYGYTF.

V and J are TRBV4-3 and TRBJ2-5; tentative D call: TRBD2 (5 bases). The J call may be mistaken, given a closer DNA end match to TRBJ2-7. This CDR3 comprises 17 residues. CDR1 LGHNA and CDR2 YSLEER come from the germline V gene. The CDR3 loop reads CASSQDVAWRTNYEQYF. CDR3 in DNA: TGCGCCAGCAGCCAAGATGTCGCGTGGAGGACGAACTACGAGCAGTACTTC.

The V call is TRBV19, the J call TRBJ2-1, with 14 bases lining up with TRBD2. The V gene's germline CDR1 is LNHDA and CDR2 SQIVND (reference sequence). The CDR3 spans 20 residues. The ends lost 5 bases at V and 4 bases at J; junction bases unmatched: 16. The CDR3 spells CASSGPAGLAGGPRYNEQFF. CDR3 DNA sequence: TGTGCCAGTAGTGGGCCGGCTGGACTAGCGGGGGGTCCCCGATACAATGAGCAGTTCTTC.

The rearrangement uses TRBV7-2 and TRBJ1-5; TRBD1 aligns across 8 bases. The trim removed 5 bases at V and 7 bases at J, leaving 7 bases unmatched. This CDR3 comprises 14 residues. Germline V gene lookup returns CDR1 SGHTA and CDR2 FQGNSA. Written as DNA, the CDR3 is TGTGCCAGCAGCCGCCGGACAGGGACCCAGCCCCAGCATTTT. Its translation: CASSRRTGTQPQHF.

The V call is TRBV5-5, the J call TRBJ1-5; 11 bases are a match to TRBD1. Germline V CDR1 and CDR2: SGHKS, YYEKEE (reference sequence). The CDR3 has 15 amino acids. V was clipped by 0 bases and J by 6 bases; unmatched bases: 2. CDR3 protein: CASSLGTGGVQPQHF. Here the CDR3 DNA reads TGTGCCAGCAGCTTGGGGACAGGGGGCGTTCAGCCCCAGCATTTT.

The J gene is TRBJ2-7, the V gene TRBV10-3, with a tentative D call TRBD2 (7 bases). V was shortened by 8 bases and J by 0 bases, with 14 bases between the two germline ends. The germline gives CDR1 ENHRY, CDR2 SYGVKD. The CDR3 loop spans 14 amino acids. The CDR3 protein is CAIGGGTTSYEQYF. CDR3 DNA sequence: TGTGCCATCGGGGGGGGGACAACCTCCTACGAGCAGTACTTC.

The V call is TRBV6-1, the J call TRBJ1-2, with D unclear. The ends were cut back, 6 bases at V and 4 bases at J, with 15 bases in the middle. The CDR3 sequence is 14 residues long. CDR1 is MNHNS, CDR2 SASEGT, per germline. This CDR3 reads CASRGEGRGYGYTF. Written as DNA, the CDR3 is TGTGCCAGCAGAGGAGAGGGTCGGGGCTATGGCTACACCTTC.

This chain uses TRBV5-1 with TRBJ2-3, with 7 bases identical to TRBD1. CDR3 size: 14 residues. The germline gives CDR1 SGHRS, CDR2 YFSETQ. Trimming took 4 bases from V and 2 from J; bases not matched to a gene: 4. CDR3 nucleotide sequence: TGCGCCAGCAGCCCACAGGGGAACACAGATACGCAGTATTTT. It translates to CASSPQGNTDTQYF. Filled out from reference TRBV5-1 and TRBJ2-3, the complete variable domain reads KAGVTQTPRYLIKTRGQQVTLSCSPISGHRSVSWYQQTPGQGLQFLFEYFSETQRNKGNFPGRFSGRQFSNSRSEMNVSTLELGDSALYLCASSPQGNTDTQYFGPGTRLTVL.

This clone showed up just once. The chain links TRBV11-1 to TRBJ2-2; TRBD1 might be the D (6 bases). This CDR3 is built from 14 residues. The germline V and J ends were trimmed by 5 bases and 4 bases, with 11 bases remaining between them. Germline-derived CDR1 and CDR2 are SGHAT and FQDESV (reference sequence). The CDR3 region is CASSPSRGTGELFF. Written as DNA, the CDR3 is TGTGCCAGCAGCCCTTCCAGGGGCACCGGGGAGCTGTTTTTT.

This clone was seen a handful of times. The chain combines TRBV6-5 with TRBJ2-5; D remains unclear. The assigned J gene may be wrong: the sequence end matches TRBJ2-7 better. The germline V gene has CDR1 MNHEY and CDR2 SVGAGI. The CDR3 spans 14 residues. The CDR3 DNA follows: TGTGCCAGCAGGCCAGGCCAGGACTCCTACGAGCAGTACTTC. Translation: CASRPGQDSYEQYF.

This rearrangement joins TRBV5-4 to TRBJ1-1; 7 bases match TRBD1. J gave up 1 base and V 1 base, and 7 bases lay outside the gene matches. The CDR3 covers 16 residues. Germline loops: CDR1 SGHNT, CDR2 YYREEE (reference sequence). The CDR3: CASSLYRGAGNTEAFF. The CDR3 bases are TGTGCCAGCAGCTTGTACAGGGGAGCAGGGAACACTGAAGCTTTCTTT.

Only one count was recorded for this clone. J is TRBJ2-3 and V is TRBV9; D is undetermined. The CDR3 is 15 residues long. V was cut by 0 bases and J by 7 bases, with 15 bases left in between. CDR1 is SGDLS, CDR2 YYNGEE, per germline. The CDR3 region is CASSVGPGSPHTQYF. The DNA of the CDR3 is TGTGCCAGCAGCGTAGGCCCCGGTTCGCCCCATACGCAGTATTTT.

This chain joins TRBV19 and TRBJ2-1, with 7 bases lining up with TRBD1. CDR1 LNHDA and CDR2 SQIVND come from the germline V gene (reference sequence). Trimming cost V 5 bases and J 3 bases; bases outside gene matches: 7. There are 15 residues in the CDR3. As DNA, the CDR3 is TGTGCCAGTAGTTTCACCTGGACAGGCTACAATGAGCAGTTCTTC. Protein product: CASSFTWTGYNEQFF. The whole variable domain, remainder taken from reference TRBV19 and TRBJ2-1, is DGGITQSPKYLFRKEGQNVTLSCEQNLNHDAMYWYRQDPGQGLRLIYYSQIVNDFQKGDIAEGYSVSREKKESFPLTVTSAQKNPTAFYLCASSFTWTGYNEQFFGPGTRLTVL.

V is TRBV4-1 and J is TRBJ1-1; the D is unclear. Germline V gene data show CDR1 as MGHRA and CDR2 as YSYEKL. This CDR3 comprises 16 residues. The V gene lost 8 bases and the J gene lost 1 base, with 20 bases spanning the gap. In DNA, the CDR3 is TGCGCCAGCGGCCCTTCATACTTGGAGCCGAACACTGAAGCTTTCTTT. It translates to CASGPSYLEPNTEAFF.

J is TRBJ2-7 and V is TRBV9; the match to TRBD1 covers 7 bases. The J segment lost 1 base and the V segment lost 3 bases, leaving 10 bases of the junction unmatched. Germline values: CDR1 SGDLS, CDR2 YYNGEE. The CDR3 has 16 amino acids. The CDR3 loop is CASSDHEGAPSYEQYF. CDR3 DNA sequence: TGTGCCAGCAGCGACCATGAGGGGGCCCCATCCTACGAGCAGTACTTC.